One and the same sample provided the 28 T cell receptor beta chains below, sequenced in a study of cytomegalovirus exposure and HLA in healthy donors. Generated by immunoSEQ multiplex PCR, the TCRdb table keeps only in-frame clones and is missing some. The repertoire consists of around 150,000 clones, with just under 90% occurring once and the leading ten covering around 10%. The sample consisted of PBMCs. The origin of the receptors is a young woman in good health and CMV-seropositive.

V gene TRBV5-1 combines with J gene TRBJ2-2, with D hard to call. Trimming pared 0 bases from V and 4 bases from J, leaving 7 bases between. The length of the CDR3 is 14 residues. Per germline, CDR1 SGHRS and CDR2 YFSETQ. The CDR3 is CASSLELVTGELFF. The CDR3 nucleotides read TGCGCCAGCAGCTTGGAACTGGTCACCGGGGAGCTGTTTTTT.

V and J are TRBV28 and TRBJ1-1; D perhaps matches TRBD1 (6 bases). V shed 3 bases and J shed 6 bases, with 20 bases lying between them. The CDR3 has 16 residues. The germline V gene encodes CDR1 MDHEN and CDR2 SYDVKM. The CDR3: CASSFTGTYLGAEAFF. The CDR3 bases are TGTGCCAGCAGTTTTACCGGGACATACTTGGGGGCTGAAGCTTTCTTT. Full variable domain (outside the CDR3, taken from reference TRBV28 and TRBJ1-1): DVKVTQSSRYLVKRTGEKVFLECVQDMDHENMFWYRQDPGLGLRLIYFSYDVKMKEKGDIPEGYSVSREKKERFSLILESASTNQTSMYLCASSFTGTYLGAEAFFGQGTRLTVV.

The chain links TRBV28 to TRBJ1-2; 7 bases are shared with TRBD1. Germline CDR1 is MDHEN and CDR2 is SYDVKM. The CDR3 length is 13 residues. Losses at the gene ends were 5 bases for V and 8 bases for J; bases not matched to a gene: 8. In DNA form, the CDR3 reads TGTGCCAGCAGTACCCGAAGGACAGGAGGCTACACCTTC. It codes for CASSTRRTGGYTF.

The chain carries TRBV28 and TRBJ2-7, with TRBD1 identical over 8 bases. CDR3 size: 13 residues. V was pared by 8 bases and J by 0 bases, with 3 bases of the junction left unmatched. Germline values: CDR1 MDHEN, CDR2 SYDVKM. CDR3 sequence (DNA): TGTGCCAGCGGACAGGGAAGCTCCTACGAGCAGTACTTC. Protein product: CASGQGSSYEQYF.

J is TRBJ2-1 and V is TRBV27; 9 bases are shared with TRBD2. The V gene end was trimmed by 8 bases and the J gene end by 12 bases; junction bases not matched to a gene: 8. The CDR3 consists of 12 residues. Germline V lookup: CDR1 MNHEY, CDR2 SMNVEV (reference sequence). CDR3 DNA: TGTGCCAGCTCCAGGGGACTAGCTAGGCAGTTCTTC. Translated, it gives CASSRGLARQFF.

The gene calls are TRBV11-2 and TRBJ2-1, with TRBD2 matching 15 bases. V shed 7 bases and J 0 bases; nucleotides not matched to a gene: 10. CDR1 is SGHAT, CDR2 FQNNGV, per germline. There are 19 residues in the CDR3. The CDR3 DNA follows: TGTGCCAGCACCGAACCGGGACTAGCGGGAGGACGCTCCTACAATGAGCAGTTCTTC. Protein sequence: CASTEPGLAGGRSYNEQFF.

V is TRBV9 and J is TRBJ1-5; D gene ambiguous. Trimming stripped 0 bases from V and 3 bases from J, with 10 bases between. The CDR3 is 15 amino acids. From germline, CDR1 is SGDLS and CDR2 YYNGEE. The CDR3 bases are TGTGCCAGCAGCGTAGAGCCAGGATTCAATCAGCCCCAGCATTTT. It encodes CASSVEPGFNQPQHF.

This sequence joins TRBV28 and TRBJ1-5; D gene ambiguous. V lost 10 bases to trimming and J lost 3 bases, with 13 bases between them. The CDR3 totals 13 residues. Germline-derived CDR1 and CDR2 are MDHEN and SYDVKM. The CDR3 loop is CAIRSGPNQPQHF. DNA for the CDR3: TGTGCCATCAGGAGTGGGCCCAATCAGCCCCAGCATTTT. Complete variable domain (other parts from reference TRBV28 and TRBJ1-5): DVKVTQSSRYLVKRTGEKVFLECVQDMDHENMFWYRQDPGLGLRLIYFSYDVKMKEKGDIPEGYSVSREKKERFSLILESASTNQTSMYLCAIRSGPNQPQHFGDGTRLSIL.

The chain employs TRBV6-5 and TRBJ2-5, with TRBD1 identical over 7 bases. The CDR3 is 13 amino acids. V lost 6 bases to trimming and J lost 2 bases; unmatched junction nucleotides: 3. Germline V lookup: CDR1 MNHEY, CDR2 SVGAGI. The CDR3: CASRRQGQETQYF. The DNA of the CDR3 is TGTGCCAGCAGGAGACAGGGACAAGAGACCCAGTACTTC.

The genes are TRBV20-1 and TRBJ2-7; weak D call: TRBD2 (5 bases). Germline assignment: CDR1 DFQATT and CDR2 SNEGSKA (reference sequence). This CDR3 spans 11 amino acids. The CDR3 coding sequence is TGCAGCGGGATCGTGCTGTCCGAGCAGTACTTC. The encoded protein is CSGIVLSEQYF.

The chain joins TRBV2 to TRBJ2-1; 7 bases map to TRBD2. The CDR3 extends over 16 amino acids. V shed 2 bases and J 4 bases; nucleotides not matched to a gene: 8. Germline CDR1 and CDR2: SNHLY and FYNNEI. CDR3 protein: CASSESWASGYNEQFF. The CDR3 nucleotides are TGTGCCAGCAGTGAAAGTTGGGCTAGCGGATACAATGAGCAGTTCTTC.

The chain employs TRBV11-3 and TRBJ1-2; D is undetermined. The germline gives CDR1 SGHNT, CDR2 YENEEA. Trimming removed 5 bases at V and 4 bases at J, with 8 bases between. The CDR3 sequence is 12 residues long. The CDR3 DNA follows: TGTGCCAGCAGCGCGGCTCTCTATGGCTACACCTTC. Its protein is CASSAALYGYTF.

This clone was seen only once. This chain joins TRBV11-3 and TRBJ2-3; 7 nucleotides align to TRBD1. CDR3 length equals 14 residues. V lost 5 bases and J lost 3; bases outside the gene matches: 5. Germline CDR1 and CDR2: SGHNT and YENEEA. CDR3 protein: CASSTRQGTDTQYF. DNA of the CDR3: TGTGCCAGCAGCACACGACAGGGAACAGATACGCAGTATTTT. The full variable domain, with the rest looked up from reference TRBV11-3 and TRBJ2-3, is EAGVVQSPRYKIIEKKQPVAFWCNPISGHNTLYWYLQNLGQGPELLIRYENEEAVDDSQLPKDRFSAERLKGVDSTLKIQPAELGDSAVYLCASSTRQGTDTQYFGPGTRLTVL.

CDR3 amino acids: CASSRETETEAFF. CDR3 nucleotide sequence: TGTGCCAGCTCGCGAGAAACAGAGACTGAAGCTTTCTTT. The V gene is TRBV18, the J gene TRBJ1-1; unclear D gene. The V end was cut by 6 bases, the J end by 5 bases, with 13 bases between. The CDR3 is 13 residues long. The germline V gene has CDR1 KGHSH and CDR2 LQKENI. The full variable domain, its missing parts supplied by reference TRBV18 and TRBJ1-1, is NAGVMQNPRHLVRRRGQEARLRCSPMKGHSHVYWYRQLPEEGLKFMVYLQKENIIDESGMPKERFSAEFPKEGPSILRIQQVVRGDSAAYFCASSRETETEAFFGQGTRLTVV.

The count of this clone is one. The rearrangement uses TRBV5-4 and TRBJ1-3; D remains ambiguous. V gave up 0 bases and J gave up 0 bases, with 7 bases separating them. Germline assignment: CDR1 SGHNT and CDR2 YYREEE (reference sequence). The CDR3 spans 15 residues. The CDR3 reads CASSLGGSSGNTIYF. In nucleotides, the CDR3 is TGTGCCAGCAGCTTGGGAGGGAGCTCTGGAAACACCATATATTTT.

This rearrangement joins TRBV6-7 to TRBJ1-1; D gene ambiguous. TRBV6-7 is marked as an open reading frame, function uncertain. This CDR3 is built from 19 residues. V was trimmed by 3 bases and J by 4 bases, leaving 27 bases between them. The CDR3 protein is CASSYVSFESLVLGTEAFF. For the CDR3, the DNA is TGTGCCAGCAGTTATGTTTCCTTTGAGAGCCTAGTTTTGGGCACTGAAGCTTTCTTT.

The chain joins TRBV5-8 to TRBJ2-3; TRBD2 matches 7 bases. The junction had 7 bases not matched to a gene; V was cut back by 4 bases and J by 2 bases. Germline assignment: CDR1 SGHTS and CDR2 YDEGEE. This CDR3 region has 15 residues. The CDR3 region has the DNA TGTGCCAGCAGCAGGAGCGGGGAAAACACAGATACGCAGTATTTT. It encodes CASSRSGENTDTQYF.

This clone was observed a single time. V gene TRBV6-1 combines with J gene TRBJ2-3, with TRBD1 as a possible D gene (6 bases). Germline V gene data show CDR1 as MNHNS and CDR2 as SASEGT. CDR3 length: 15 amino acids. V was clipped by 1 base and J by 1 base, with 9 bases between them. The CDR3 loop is CASSEVGGRTDTQYF. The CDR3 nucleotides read TGTGCCAGCAGTGAAGTAGGGGGTCGCACAGATACGCAGTATTTT.

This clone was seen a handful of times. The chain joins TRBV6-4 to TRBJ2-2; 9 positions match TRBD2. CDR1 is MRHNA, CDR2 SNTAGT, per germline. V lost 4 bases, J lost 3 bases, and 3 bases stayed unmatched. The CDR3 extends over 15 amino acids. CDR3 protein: CASSVIAGDTGELFF. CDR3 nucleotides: TGTGCCAGCAGTGTTATAGCGGGAGACACCGGGGAGCTGTTTTTT.

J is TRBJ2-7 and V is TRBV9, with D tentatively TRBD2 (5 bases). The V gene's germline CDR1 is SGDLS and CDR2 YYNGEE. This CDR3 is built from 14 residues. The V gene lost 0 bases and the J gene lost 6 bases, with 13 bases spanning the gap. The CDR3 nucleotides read TGTGCCAGCAGCGTAGAGGGATCCGGAGGCGAGCAGTACTTC. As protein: CASSVEGSGGEQYF.

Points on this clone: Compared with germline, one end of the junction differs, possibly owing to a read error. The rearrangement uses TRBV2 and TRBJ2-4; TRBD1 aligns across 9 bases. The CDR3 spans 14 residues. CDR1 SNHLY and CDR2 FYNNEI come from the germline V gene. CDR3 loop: CASSVGQGPPGPCF. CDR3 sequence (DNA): TGTGCCAGCAGTGTGGGACAGGGACCCCCGGGGCCGTGCTTC.

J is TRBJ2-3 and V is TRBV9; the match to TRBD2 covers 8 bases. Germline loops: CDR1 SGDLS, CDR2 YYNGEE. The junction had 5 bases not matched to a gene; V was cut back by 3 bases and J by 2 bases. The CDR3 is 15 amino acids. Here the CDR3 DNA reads TGTGCCAGCAGCGAGGGACTAGGCCCCACAGATACGCAGTATTTT. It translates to CASSEGLGPTDTQYF.

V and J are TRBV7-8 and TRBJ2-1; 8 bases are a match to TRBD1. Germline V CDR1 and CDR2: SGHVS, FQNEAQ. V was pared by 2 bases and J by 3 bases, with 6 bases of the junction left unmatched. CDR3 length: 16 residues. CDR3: CASSLLRTGIYNEQFF. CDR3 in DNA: TGTGCCAGCAGCTTATTAAGGACAGGGATCTACAATGAGCAGTTCTTC.

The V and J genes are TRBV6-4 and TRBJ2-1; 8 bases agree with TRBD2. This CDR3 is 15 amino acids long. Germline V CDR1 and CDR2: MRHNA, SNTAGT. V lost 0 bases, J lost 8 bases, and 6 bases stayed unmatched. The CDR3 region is CASSDSWREVYEQFF. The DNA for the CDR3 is TGTGCCAGCAGTGACTCTTGGCGGGAGGTCTATGAGCAGTTCTTC.

The CDR3 loop is CASSPGETGELFF. CDR3 nucleotide sequence: TGTGCCAGCAGTCCAGGGGAGACCGGGGAGCTGTTTTTT. The V call is TRBV6-4, the J call TRBJ2-2; D might be TRBD1 (6 bases). V dropped 5 bases and J dropped 5 bases, with 9 bases sitting between them. This CDR3 has 13 residues. The V gene's germline CDR1 is MRHNA and CDR2 SNTAGT.

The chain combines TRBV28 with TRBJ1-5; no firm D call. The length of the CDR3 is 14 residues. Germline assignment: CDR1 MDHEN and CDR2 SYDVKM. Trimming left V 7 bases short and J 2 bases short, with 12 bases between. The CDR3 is CASTPFFGNQPQHF. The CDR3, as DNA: TGTGCCAGCACCCCGTTCTTCGGCAATCAGCCCCAGCATTTT.

CDR3 loop: CASSQRVGEQYF. DNA of the CDR3: TGTGCCAGCAGTCAGCGAGTTGGCGAGCAGTACTTC. The chain joins TRBV6-5 to TRBJ2-7; no definite D call. CDR1 and CDR2 (germline): MNHEY, SVGAGI. The length of the CDR3 is 12 residues. Trimming left V 5 bases short and J 6 bases short, with 11 bases between.

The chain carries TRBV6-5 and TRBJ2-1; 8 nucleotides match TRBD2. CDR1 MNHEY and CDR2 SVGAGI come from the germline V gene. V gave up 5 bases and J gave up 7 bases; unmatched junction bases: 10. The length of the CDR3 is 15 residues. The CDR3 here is CASSARAGVSNEQFF. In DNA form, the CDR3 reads TGTGCCAGCAGTGCCCGAGCGGGAGTTTCTAATGAGCAGTTCTTC.